Following are 19 T cell receptor beta chains from one sample sequenced in a study of blood T cell repertoires in COVID-19. Clones were read by immunoSEQ multiplex PCR, and TCRdb kept only the in-frame ones, dropping some. The data contain 75,000 to 90,000 clones, less than 95% of them singletons. The source material was peripheral blood. These receptors were collected from a woman between 45 and 60 years old in a cohort sampled during active COVID-19.

The CDR3 sequence is CASCWALSGANVLTF. In nucleotides, the CDR3 is TGTGCCAGCTGCTGGGCCCTCTCTGGGGCCAACGTCCTGACTTTC. This chain links TRBV6-5 with TRBJ2-6; D call uncertain. Germline V CDR1 and CDR2: MNHEY, SVGAGI. Trimming removed 8 bases from V and 0 bases from J, with 11 bases in between. The CDR3 length is 15 residues.

This clone appeared a few times. J is TRBJ2-2 and V is TRBV2; TRBD2 aligns across 8 bases. This CDR3 region has 13 residues. Germline values: CDR1 SNHLY, CDR2 FYNNEI. The V segment lost 8 bases and the J segment 6 bases; nucleotides outside the gene matches: 5. CDR3 DNA sequence: TGTGCCAGCGGTACGGGAGGGGCCGGGGAGCTGTTTTTT. Protein product: CASGTGGAGELFF.

The V gene is TRBV6-6, the J gene TRBJ2-1; D is unresolved. Per the germline V gene, CDR1 is MNHNY and CDR2 is SVGAGI (reference sequence). This CDR3 has 15 residues. Trimming left V 7 bases short and J 0 bases short, with 13 bases between. CDR3 residues: CASTLESYSYNEQFF. CDR3 nucleotides: TGTGCCAGCACCCTAGAGTCCTACTCCTACAATGAGCAGTTCTTC.

The genes are TRBV27 and TRBJ2-7; 7 bases are shared with TRBD1. The V segment lost 5 bases and the J segment 3 bases; nucleotides outside the gene matches: 7. CDR3 length: 14 residues. Per the germline V gene, CDR1 is MNHEY and CDR2 is SMNVEV (reference sequence). The CDR3 region is CASSPQTGFYEQYF. The DNA for the CDR3 is TGTGCCAGCAGTCCCCAGACAGGGTTCTACGAGCAGTACTTC.

The rearrangement uses TRBV21-1 and TRBJ2-2; the table's D gene call, TRBD2, was not cross checked with the DNA. TRBV21-1 constitutes a pseudogene. The CDR3 covers 16 residues. CDR3 loop: CASSKLLARNTGELFF. CDR3 nucleotides: TGTGCCAGCAGCAAATTGCTAGCGCGAAACACCGGGGAGCTGTTTTTT.

V and J are TRBV29-1 and TRBJ2-1; D uncertain. The CDR3 contains 11 residues. Per germline, CDR1 SQVTM and CDR2 ANQGSEA. V dropped 7 bases and J dropped 4 bases, with 8 bases sitting between them. Here the CDR3 DNA reads TGCAGCGCCCGAGATTACAATGAGCAGTTCTTC. As protein: CSARDYNEQFF.

V is TRBV10-2 and J is TRBJ1-3; D remains ambiguous. This CDR3 spans 16 amino acids. Trimming stripped 3 bases from V and 4 bases from J, with 16 bases between. Germline V gives CDR1 WSHSY, CDR2 SAAADI. The CDR3 nucleotides are TGCGCCAGCAGTGAACTACTGGAGGGTTCGGGAAACACCATATATTTT. Translated, it gives CASSELLEGSGNTIYF.

The rearrangement links TRBV28 to TRBJ1-5; no firm D call. Trimming cost V 2 bases and J 0 bases, with 8 bases left between them. The CDR3 is made up of 15 amino acids. The V gene's germline CDR1 is MDHEN and CDR2 SYDVKM. The CDR3 sequence: CASSLVQFSNQPQHF. CDR3 coding DNA: TGTGCCAGCAGTTTAGTCCAGTTTAGCAATCAGCCCCAGCATTTT. Complete variable domain (other parts from reference TRBV28 and TRBJ1-5): DVKVTQSSRYLVKRTGEKVFLECVQDMDHENMFWYRQDPGLGLRLIYFSYDVKMKEKGDIPEGYSVSREKKERFSLILESASTNQTSMYLCASSLVQFSNQPQHFGDGTRLSIL.

The chain employs TRBV12-3 or TRBV12-4 and TRBJ1-5, with a possible D match to TRBD1 (6 bases). This CDR3 is built from 13 residues. V lost 4 bases to trimming and J lost 4 bases, with 8 bases between them. CDR3: CASSSQGNQPQHF. CDR3 sequence (DNA): TGTGCCAGCAGTTCACAGGGAAATCAGCCCCAGCATTTT.

The chain uses TRBV7-6 and TRBJ2-3; D is possibly TRBD1 (6 bases). Germline V gene lookup returns CDR1 SGHVS and CDR2 FNYEAQ. V lost 5 bases and J lost 2, with 17 bases in between. The CDR3 has 16 residues. CDR3 sequence (DNA): TGTGCCAGCAGCCGGCGACAGGCCCTGACCACAGATACGCAGTATTTT. Its protein product is CASSRRQALTTDTQYF.

This clone has only a few counts. The chain couples TRBV20-1 to TRBJ2-5, with D unresolved. V was pared by 3 bases and J by 1 base, with 3 bases between. The germline gives CDR1 DFQATT, CDR2 SNEGSKA (reference sequence). This CDR3 has 11 amino acids. The CDR3 protein is CSASGQETQYF. CDR3 DNA: TGCAGTGCTAGCGGCCAAGAGACCCAGTACTTC.

Here the CDR3 DNA reads TGTGCCAGCAGTCCCACTAGCGGGAGTTGGGAGACCCAGTACTTC. Translating gives CASSPTSGSWETQYF. This chain connects TRBV27 to TRBJ2-5; 11 nucleotides align to TRBD2. V lost 5 bases, J lost 5 bases, and 7 bases stayed unmatched. Germline V gene lookup returns CDR1 MNHEY and CDR2 SMNVEV (reference sequence). The CDR3 is made up of 15 amino acids.

The rearrangement joins TRBV28 to TRBJ1-3; D is unclear. The CDR3 totals 15 residues. V was cut by 5 bases and J by 0 bases, with 11 bases left in between. CDR1 MDHEN and CDR2 SYDVKM come from the germline V gene. In DNA form, the CDR3 reads TGTGCCAGCAGTCCCGCCTACCTCTCTGGAAACACCATATATTTT. Amino acids: CASSPAYLSGNTIYF.

The chain links TRBV2 to TRBJ2-1; 14 positions match TRBD2. Germline V gene sequence: CDR1 SNHLY, CDR2 FYNNEI. With V trimmed by 5 bases and J by 9 bases, 9 bases remained unmatched. The CDR3 has 16 amino acids. The CDR3 DNA sequence: TGTGCCAGCAGTCCCCACGGGACTAGCGGGAGAGGTGAGCAGTTCTTC. It yields the protein CASSPHGTSGRGEQFF.

This chain links TRBV30 with TRBJ2-3, with TRBD2 as a possible D gene (5 bases). Per the germline V gene, CDR1 is GTSNPN and CDR2 is SVGIG (reference sequence). This CDR3 has 13 residues. V gave up 8 bases and J gave up 2 bases, with 14 bases separating them. Here the CDR3 DNA reads TGTGCCAAGAGTCTCGGGGTCACAGATACGCAGTATTTT. This gives the protein CAKSLGVTDTQYF.

The chain uses TRBV11-3 and TRBJ2-3; D uncertain. V lost 3 bases and J lost 1, with 5 bases in between. The CDR3 has 13 amino acids. Germline-derived CDR1 and CDR2 are SGHNT and YENEEA. The CDR3, as DNA: TGTGCCAGCAGCTTTGGGCGCACAGATACGCAGTATTTT. This codes for CASSFGRTDTQYF.

V is TRBV7-8 and J is TRBJ1-6; 10 bases agree with TRBD1. Germline lookup yields CDR1 SGHVS and CDR2 FQNEAQ. The CDR3 extends over 18 amino acids. Losses at the gene ends were 3 bases for V and 0 bases for J; bases not matched to a gene: 5. CDR3 sequence reads: CASSLGQGLSSYNSPLHF. Written as DNA, the CDR3 is TGTGCCAGCAGCTTGGGACAGGGGTTAAGCTCCTATAATTCACCCCTCCACTTT. The full variable domain, rest sourced from reference TRBV7-8 and TRBJ1-6, is GAGVSQSPRYKVAKRGQDVALRCDPISGHVSLFWYQQALGQGPEFLTYFQNEAQLDKSGLPSDRFFAERPEGSVSTLKIQRTQQEDSAVYLCASSLGQGLSSYNSPLHFGNGTRLTVT.

This sequence joins TRBV5-1 and TRBJ2-7; the match to TRBD1 covers 8 bases. The CDR3 covers 16 residues. Germline CDR1 reads SGHRS; CDR2 reads YFSETQ. J lost 3 bases, V lost 2 bases, and 10 bases had no gene match. The CDR3 spells CASSFTGRGRDYEQYF. The CDR3 DNA sequence: TGCGCCAGCAGCTTTACCGGCAGGGGGCGCGACTACGAGCAGTACTTC. The full variable domain, in which reference TRBV5-1 and TRBJ2-7 provide the parts outside the CDR3, is KAGVTQTPRYLIKTRGQQVTLSCSPISGHRSVSWYQQTPGQGLQFLFEYFSETQRNKGNFPGRFSGRQFSNSRSEMNVSTLELGDSALYLCASSFTGRGRDYEQYFGPGTRLTVT.

The chain joins TRBV18 to TRBJ2-7; 12 bases align to TRBD2. Unmatched junction bases numbered 2, after V lost 0 bases and J lost 5 bases. In germline, CDR1 is KGHSH, CDR2 LQKENI. The CDR3 has 15 residues. The CDR3 here is CASSPPASGGDEQYF. CDR3 sequence (DNA): TGTGCCAGCTCACCACCCGCTAGCGGGGGGGACGAGCAGTACTTC.